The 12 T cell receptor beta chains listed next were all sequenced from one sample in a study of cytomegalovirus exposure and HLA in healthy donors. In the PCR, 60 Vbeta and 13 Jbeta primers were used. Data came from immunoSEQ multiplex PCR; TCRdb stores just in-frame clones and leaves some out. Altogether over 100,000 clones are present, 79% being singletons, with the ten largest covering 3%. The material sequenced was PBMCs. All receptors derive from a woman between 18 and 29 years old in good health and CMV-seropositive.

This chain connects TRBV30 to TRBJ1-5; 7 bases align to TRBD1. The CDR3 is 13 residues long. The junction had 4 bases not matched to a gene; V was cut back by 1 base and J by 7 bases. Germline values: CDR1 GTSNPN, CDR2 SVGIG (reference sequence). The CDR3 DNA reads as TGTGCCTGGAGTGGAGGGGGCCACCAGCCCCAGCATTTT. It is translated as CAWSGGGHQPQHF.

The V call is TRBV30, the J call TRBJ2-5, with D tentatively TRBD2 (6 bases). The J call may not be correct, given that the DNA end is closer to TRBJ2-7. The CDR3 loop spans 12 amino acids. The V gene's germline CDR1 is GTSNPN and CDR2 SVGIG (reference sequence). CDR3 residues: CAWGTGSYEQYF. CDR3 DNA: TGTGCCTGGGGGACTGGCTCCTACGAGCAGTACTTC.

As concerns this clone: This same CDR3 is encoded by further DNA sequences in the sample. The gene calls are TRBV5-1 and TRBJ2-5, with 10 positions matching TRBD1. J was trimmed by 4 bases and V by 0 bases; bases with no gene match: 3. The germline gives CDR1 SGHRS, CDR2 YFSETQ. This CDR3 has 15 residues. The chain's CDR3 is CASSLGGDRGETQYF. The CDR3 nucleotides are TGCGCCAGCAGCTTGGGCGGGGACAGGGGAGAGACCCAGTACTTC.

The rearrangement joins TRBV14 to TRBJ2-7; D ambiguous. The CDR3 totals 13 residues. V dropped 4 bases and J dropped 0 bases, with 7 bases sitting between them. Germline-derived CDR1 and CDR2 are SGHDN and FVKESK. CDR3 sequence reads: CASSRDTSYEQYF. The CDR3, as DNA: TGTGCCAGCAGCCGCGACACCTCCTACGAGCAGTACTTC. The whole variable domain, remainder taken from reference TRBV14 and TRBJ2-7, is EAGVTQFPSHSVIEKGQTVTLRCDPISGHDNLYWYRRVMGKEIKFLLHFVKESKQDESGMPNNRFLAERTGGTYSTLKVQPAELEDSGVYFCASSRDTSYEQYFGPGTRLTVT.

The CDR3 DNA reads TGTGCCAGCAGCTTAACGGGACTTGGAGATGAGCAGTTCTTC. Its protein product is CASSLTGLGDEQFF. The V gene is TRBV7-3, the J gene TRBJ2-1; a possible D gene is TRBD2 (6 bases). Germline CDR1 and CDR2: SGHTA and FQGTGA. This CDR3 has 14 residues. Trimming left V 0 bases short and J 8 bases short, with 11 bases between.

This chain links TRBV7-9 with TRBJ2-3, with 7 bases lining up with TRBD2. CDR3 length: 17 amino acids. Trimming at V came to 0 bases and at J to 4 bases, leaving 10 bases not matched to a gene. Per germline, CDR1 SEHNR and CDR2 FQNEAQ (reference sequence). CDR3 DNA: TGTGCCAGCAGCTTAGCCCTCGTGCGGGAGACTTCAGATACGCAGTATTTT. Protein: CASSLALVRETSDTQYF.

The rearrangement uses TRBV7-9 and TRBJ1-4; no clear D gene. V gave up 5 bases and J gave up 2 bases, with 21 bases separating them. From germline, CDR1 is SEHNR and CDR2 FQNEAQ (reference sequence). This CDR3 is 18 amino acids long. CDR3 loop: CASSGKWEGGGTNEKLFF. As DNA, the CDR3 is TGTGCCAGCAGCGGAAAATGGGAGGGAGGCGGCACTAATGAAAAACTGTTTTTT.

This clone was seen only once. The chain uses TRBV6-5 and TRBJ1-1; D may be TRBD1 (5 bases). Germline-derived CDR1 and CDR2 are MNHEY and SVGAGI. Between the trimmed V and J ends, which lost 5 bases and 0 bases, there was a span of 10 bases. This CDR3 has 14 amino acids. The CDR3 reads CASSERQLNTEAFF. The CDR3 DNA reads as TGTGCCAGCAGTGAACGACAGCTGAACACTGAAGCTTTCTTT.

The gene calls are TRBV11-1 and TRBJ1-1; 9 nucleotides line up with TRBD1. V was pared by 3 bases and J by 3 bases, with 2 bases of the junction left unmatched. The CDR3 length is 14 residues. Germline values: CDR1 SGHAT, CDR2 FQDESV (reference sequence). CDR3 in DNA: TGTGCCAGCAGCTTCGACAGGGGGGACACTGAAGCTTTCTTT. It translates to CASSFDRGDTEAFF.

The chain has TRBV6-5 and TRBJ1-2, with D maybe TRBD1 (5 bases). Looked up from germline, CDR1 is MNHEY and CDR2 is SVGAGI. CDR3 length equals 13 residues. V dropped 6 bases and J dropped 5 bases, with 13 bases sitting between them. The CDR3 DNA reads TGTGCCAGCAGCGGCAGGGAGGCATATGGCTACACCTTC. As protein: CASSGREAYGYTF.

CDR3 sequence: CASRARGQGAKETQYF. CDR3 DNA: TGTGCCAGCAGGGCCCGGGGACAGGGGGCGAAAGAGACCCAGTACTTC. The V and J genes are TRBV7-3 and TRBJ2-5; the match to TRBD1 covers 12 bases. Germline assignment: CDR1 SGHTA and CDR2 FQGTGA. This CDR3 contains 16 residues. The junction had 8 bases not matched to a gene; V was cut back by 6 bases and J by 3 bases.

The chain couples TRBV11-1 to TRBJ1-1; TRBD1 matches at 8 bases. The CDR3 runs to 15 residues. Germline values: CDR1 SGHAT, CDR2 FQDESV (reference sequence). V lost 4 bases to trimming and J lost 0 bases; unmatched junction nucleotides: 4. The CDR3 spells CASSWTGNMNTEAFF. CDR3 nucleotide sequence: TGTGCCAGCAGCTGGACAGGGAACATGAACACTGAAGCTTTCTTT.